This T cell receptor (beta chain) was observed in a study of blood T cell repertoires in COVID-19. Study background: COVID-19 samples from acute and convalescent phases originated in the United States, Italy and Spain. The cDNA or gDNA used as material had been derived from T cells, B-cell-depleted T cells, or PBMCs.

Per the original data handling: By means of reference gene primer amplification, nucleated cell counts were estimated. Only in-frame clones appear in the TCRdb table, and some are missing; sequencing was by immunoSEQ multiplex PCR. For V, J and clone size, that table is used; D and trimming come from the DNA. The sample lists tens of thousands of clones; approximately 86% were seen once. This clone has just a few counts. The CDR3 covers 14 residues. Trimming stripped 0 bases from V and 4 bases from J, with 9 bases between. Germline V lookup: CDR1 LGHDT, CDR2 YNNKEL (reference sequence). The clonotype was recovered from a man in his sixties with acute or convalescent COVID-19. This chain links TRBV3-1 (or the pseudogene TRBV3-2) with TRBJ1-1; possible D gene TRBD1, 5 bases. Sample: peripheral blood. The CDR3 protein is CASSQEGGSTEAFF. As DNA, the CDR3 is TGTGCCAGCAGCCAAGAGGGGGGTTCCACTGAAGCTTTCTTT.